This is a list of T cell receptor beta chains from one sample in a study of cytomegalovirus exposure and HLA in healthy donors. This table comes from immunoSEQ multiplex PCR, and its TCRdb copy is limited to in-frame clones, with some not included. Seen here are 95,000 to 100,000 clones, roughly three quarters observed once, and the top ten hold about 4%. Material for sequencing was PBMCs. These receptors all come from a man in his forties in good health and CMV-seronegative. The CDR3 runs from the conserved cysteine through the conserved F or W. A D gene is named only where the DNA matches it firmly. A clone size is listed for some rows: how often the clone was seen (once, few, many), or a class if it is expanded.

cdr3_length | d_call | j_call | v_call | clone_size | cdr3_aa | cdr3_nt
16 | TRBD1 | TRBJ2-2 | TRBV7-9 | NA | CASSPTWDRGAGELFF | TGTGCCAGCAGCCCCACCTGGGACAGGGGTGCCGGGGAGCTGTTTTTT
13 | NA | TRBJ1-1 | TRBV10-3 | NA | CATYTGTGSGAFF | TGTGCCACCTACACCGGGACTGGTTCGGGGGCTTTCTTT
14 | TRBD1 | TRBJ1-4 | TRBV7-2 | NA | CASSADRGNEKLFF | TGTGCCAGCAGCGCGGACAGGGGGAATGAAAAACTGTTTTTT
11 | TRBD1 | TRBJ2-5 | TRBV9 | NA | CASSSGGAQYF | TGTGCCAGCAGCTCAGGGGGTGCCCAGTACTTC
14 | TRBD1 | TRBJ1-3 | TRBV6-1 | NA | CASLTGFSGNTIYF | TGTGCCAGCTTGACAGGGTTCTCTGGAAACACCATATATTTT
14 | TRBD1 | TRBJ1-6 | TRBV7-9 | NA | CASSLGQVNSPLHF | TGTGCCAGCAGCCTGGGACAGGTTAATTCACCCCTCCACTTT
17 | NA | TRBJ1-5 | TRBV5-4 | NA | CASSLGGGSSFNQPQHF | TGTGCCAGCAGCTTGGGGGGGGGCAGTTCCTTCAATCAGCCCCAGCATTTT
13 | NA | TRBJ1-1 | TRBV30 | once | CAWTGDENTEAFF | TGTGCCTGGACGGGGGACGAGAACACTGAAGCTTTCTTT
14 | TRBD1 | TRBJ1-1 | TRBV5-1 | NA | CATESGTGDTEAFF | TGCGCCACCGAGTCCGGGACAGGGGACACTGAAGCTTTCTTT
13 | NA | TRBJ1-1 | TRBV6-1 | NA | CASSEVRLSEAFF | TGTGCCAGCAGTGAAGTTCGACTCTCCGAAGCTTTCTTT
13 | TRBD2 | TRBJ2-5 | TRBV7-7 | NA | CASSTTGEGTQYF | TGTGCTAGCAGCACGACCGGGGAGGGGACCCAGTACTTC
16 | TRBD1 | TRBJ1-3 | TRBV18 | NA | CASSPTGALSGNTIYF | TGTGCCAGCTCACCGACAGGGGCCCTCTCTGGAAACACCATATATTTT
13 | NA | TRBJ2-5 | TRBV7-2 | NA | CASSPRIQETQYF | TGTGCCAGCAGCCCGAGGATCCAAGAGACCCAGTACTTC
16 | NA | TRBJ2-1 | TRBV14 | once | CASSHRQARSYNEQFF | TGTGCCAGCAGCCACCGACAGGCCCGCTCCTACAATGAGCAGTTCTTC
13 | NA | TRBJ1-1 | TRBV5-4 | few | CASIIIGVDEAFF | TGTGCCAGCATCATTATCGGGGTTGACGAAGCTTTCTTT
13 | NA | TRBJ1-1 | TRBV7-3 | NA | CASSFQENTEAFF | TGTGCCAGCAGCTTTCAGGAGAACACTGAAGCTTTCTTT
14 | NA | TRBJ1-5 | TRBV7-2 | once | CASSLDTSNQPQHF | TGTGCCAGCAGCCTGGACACTAGCAATCAGCCCCAGCATTTT
15 | TRBD1 | TRBJ2-3 | TRBV18 | NA | CASSPDRAGTDTQYF | TGTGCCAGCTCACCGGACAGGGCGGGGACAGATACGCAGTATTTT
12 | NA | TRBJ2-5 | TRBV7-9 | NA | CASSLDYRSQYF | TGTGCCAGCAGCTTAGATTACCGGTCCCAGTACTTC
14 | NA | TRBJ1-1 | TRBV5-1 | NA | CASSLRQPNTEAFF | TGCGCCAGCAGCTTGAGACAGCCGAACACTGAAGCTTTCTTT
15 | TRBD1 | TRBJ1-5 | TRBV7-2 | NA | CASSLGTGGGKPQHF | TGTGCCAGCAGCTTAGGGACAGGGGGCGGAAAGCCCCAGCATTTT
15 | TRBD1 | TRBJ2-1 | TRBV15 | NA | CATSLMDRGQVEQFF | TGTGCCACCAGCTTAATGGACAGGGGGCAGGTTGAGCAGTTCTTC
15 | NA | TRBJ2-5 | TRBV7-6 | NA | CASSLPRQVQETQYF | TGTGCCAGCAGCTTACCTCGACAGGTCCAAGAGACCCAGTACTTC